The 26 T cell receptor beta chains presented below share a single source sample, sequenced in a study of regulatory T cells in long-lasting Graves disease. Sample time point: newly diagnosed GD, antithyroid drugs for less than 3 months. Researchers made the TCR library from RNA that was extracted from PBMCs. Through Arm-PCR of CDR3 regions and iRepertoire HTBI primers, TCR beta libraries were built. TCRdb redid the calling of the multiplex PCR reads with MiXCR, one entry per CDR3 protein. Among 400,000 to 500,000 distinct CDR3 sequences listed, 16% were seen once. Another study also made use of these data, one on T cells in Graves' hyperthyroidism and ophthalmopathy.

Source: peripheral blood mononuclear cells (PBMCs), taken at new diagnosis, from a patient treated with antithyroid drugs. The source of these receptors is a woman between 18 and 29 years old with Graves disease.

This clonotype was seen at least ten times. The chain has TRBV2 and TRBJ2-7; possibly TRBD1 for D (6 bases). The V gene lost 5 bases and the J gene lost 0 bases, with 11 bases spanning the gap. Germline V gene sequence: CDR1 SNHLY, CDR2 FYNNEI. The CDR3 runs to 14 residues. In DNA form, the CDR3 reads TGTGCCAGCAGTCAGACAGGCGGCTCCTACGAGCAGTACTTC. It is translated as CASSQTGGSYEQYF. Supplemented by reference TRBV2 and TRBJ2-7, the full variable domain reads EPEVTQTPSHQVTQMGQEVILRCVPISNHLYFYWYRQILGQKVEFLVSFYNNEISEKSEIFDDQFSVERPDGSNFTLKIRSTKLEDSAMYFCASSQTGGSYEQYFGPGTRLTVT.

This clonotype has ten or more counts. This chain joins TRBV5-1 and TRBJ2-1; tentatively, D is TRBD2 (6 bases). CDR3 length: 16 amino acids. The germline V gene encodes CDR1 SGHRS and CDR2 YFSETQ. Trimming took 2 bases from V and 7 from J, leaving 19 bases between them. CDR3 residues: CASSFQRVGGRNEQFF. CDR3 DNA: TGCGCCAGCAGCTTCCAGCGGGTTGGGGGGAGGAATGAGCAGTTCTTC.

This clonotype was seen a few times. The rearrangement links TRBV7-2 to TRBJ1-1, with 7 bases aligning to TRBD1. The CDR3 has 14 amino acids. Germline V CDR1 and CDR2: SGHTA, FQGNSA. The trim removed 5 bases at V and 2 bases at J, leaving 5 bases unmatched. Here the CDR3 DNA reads TGTGCCAGCAGCACACAGGGGATTAACACTGAAGCTTTCTTT. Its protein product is CASSTQGINTEAFF. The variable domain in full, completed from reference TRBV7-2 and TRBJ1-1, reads GAGVSQSPSNKVTEKGKDVELRCDPISGHTALYWYRQSLGQGLEFLIYFQGNSAPDKSGLPSDRFSAERTGGSVSTLTIQRTQQEDSAVYLCASSTQGINTEAFFGQGTRLTVV.

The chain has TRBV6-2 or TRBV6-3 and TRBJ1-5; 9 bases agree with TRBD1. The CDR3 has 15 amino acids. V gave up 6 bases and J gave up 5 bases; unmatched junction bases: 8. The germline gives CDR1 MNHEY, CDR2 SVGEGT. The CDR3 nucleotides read TGTGCCAGCAGACAAGGACAGGGGCTGCATCAGCCCCAGCATTTT. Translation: CASRQGQGLHQPQHF.

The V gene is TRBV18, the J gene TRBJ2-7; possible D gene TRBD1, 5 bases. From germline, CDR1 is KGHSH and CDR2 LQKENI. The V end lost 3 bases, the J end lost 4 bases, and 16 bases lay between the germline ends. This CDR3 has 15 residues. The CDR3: CASSPPGRAGYEQYF. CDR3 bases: TGTGCCAGCTCACCTCCGGGCAGGGCAGGATACGAGCAGTACTTC.

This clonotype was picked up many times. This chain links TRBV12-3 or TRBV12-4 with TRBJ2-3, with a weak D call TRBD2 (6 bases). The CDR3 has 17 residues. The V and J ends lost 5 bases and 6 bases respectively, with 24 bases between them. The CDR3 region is CASSPSHGSGPHDTQYF. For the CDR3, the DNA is TGTGCCAGCAGTCCCAGTCATGGTAGCGGACCGCATGATACGCAGTATTTT.

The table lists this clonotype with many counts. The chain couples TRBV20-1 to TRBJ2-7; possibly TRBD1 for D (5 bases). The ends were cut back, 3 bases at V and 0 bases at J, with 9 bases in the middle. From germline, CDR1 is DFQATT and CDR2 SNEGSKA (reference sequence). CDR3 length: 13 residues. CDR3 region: CSASDSASYEQYF. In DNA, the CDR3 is TGCAGTGCTAGTGACAGTGCCTCCTACGAGCAGTACTTC.

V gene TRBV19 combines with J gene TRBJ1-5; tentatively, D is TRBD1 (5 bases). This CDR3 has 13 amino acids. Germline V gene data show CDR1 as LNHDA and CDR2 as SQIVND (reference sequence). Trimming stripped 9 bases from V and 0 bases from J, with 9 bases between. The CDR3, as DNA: TGTGCCAGCGACAGTTATAGCAATCAGCCCCAGCATTTT. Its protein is CASDSYSNQPQHF.

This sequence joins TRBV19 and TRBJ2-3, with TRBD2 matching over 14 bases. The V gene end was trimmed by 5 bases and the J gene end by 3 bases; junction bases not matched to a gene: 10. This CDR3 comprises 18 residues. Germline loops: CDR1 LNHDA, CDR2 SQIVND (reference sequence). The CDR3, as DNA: TGTGCCAGTAGTTTCAGAGGGACTAGCGGGAGTAAAACAGATACGCAGTATTTT. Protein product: CASSFRGTSGSKTDTQYF.

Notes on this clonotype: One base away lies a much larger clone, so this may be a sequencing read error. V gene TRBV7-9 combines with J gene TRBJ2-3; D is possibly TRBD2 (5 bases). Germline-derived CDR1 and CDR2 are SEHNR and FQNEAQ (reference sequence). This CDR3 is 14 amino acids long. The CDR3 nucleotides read TGTGCCAGCAGCAGCAACACGGGAACAGATACGCGGTATTTT. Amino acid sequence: CASSSNTGTDTRYF.

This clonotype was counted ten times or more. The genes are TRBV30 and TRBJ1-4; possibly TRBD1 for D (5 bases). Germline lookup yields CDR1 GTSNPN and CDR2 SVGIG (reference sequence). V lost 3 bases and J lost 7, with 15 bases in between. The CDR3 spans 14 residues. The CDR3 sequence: CAWREQDLGEKLFF. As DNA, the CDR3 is TGTGCCTGGAGGGAACAGGATTTGGGTGAAAAACTGTTTTTT.

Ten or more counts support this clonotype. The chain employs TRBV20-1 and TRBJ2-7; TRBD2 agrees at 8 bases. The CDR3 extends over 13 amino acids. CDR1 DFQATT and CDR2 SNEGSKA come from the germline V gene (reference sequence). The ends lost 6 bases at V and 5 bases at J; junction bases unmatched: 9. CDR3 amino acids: CSAPGTSLNEQYF. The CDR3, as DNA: TGCAGTGCACCCGGGACTAGTCTCAACGAGCAGTACTTC.

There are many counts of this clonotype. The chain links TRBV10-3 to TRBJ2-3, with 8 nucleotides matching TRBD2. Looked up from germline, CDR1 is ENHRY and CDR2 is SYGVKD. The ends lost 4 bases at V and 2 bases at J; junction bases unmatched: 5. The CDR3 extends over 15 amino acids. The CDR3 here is CAISAIAGFTDTQYF. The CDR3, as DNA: TGTGCCATCAGTGCGATAGCGGGATTCACAGATACGCAGTATTTT.

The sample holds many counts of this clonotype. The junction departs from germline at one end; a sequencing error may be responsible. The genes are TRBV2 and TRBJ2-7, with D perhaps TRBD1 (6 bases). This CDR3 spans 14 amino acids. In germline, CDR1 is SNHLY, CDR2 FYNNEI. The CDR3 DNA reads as TGTGCCAGCAGGGAAGGGACATCTACCTACGAGCAGTACTTC. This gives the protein CASREGTSTYEQYF. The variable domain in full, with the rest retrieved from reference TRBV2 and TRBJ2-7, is EPEVTQTPSHQVTQMGQEVILRCVPISNHLYFYWYRQILGQKVEFLVSFYNNEISEKSEIFDDQFSVERPDGSNFTLKIRSTKLEDSAMYFCASREGTSTYEQYFGPGTRLTVT.

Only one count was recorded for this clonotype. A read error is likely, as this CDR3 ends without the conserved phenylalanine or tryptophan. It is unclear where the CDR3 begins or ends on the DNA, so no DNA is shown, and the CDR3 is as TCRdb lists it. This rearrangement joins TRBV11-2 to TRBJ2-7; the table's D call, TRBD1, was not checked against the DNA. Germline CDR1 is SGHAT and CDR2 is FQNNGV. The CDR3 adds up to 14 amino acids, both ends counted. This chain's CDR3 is CASSLRDGTYEEYL.

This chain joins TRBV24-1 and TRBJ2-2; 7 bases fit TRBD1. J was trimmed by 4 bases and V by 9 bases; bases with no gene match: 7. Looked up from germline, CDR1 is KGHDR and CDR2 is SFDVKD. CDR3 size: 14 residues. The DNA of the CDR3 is TGTGCCACCTCCGGGACAGTACCCACCGGGGAGCTGTTTTTT. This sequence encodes CATSGTVPTGELFF.

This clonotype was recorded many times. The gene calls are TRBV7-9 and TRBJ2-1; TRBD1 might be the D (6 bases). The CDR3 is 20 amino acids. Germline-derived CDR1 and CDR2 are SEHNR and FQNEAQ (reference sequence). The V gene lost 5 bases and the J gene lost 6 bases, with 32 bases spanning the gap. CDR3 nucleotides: TGTGCCAGCAGCGATGGTAGAGGGGGAGCGTCAGCTTCTACGGGCAATGAGCAGTTCTTC. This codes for CASSDGRGGASASTGNEQFF.

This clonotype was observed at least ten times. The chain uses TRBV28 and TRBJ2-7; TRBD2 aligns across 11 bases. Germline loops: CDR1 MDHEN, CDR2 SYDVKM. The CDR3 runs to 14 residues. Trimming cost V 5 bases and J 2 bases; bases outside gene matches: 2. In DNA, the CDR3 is TGTGCCAGCAGTACGGGACTAGCGGCCTACGAGCAGTACTTC. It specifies CASSTGLAAYEQYF.

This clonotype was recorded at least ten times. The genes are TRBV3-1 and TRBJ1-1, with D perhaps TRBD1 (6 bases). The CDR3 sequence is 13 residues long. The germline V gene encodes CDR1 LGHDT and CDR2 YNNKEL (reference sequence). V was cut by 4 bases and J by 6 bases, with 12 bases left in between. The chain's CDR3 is CASSRTGFSEAFF. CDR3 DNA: TGTGCCAGCAGCCGAACAGGGTTTTCTGAAGCTTTCTTT.

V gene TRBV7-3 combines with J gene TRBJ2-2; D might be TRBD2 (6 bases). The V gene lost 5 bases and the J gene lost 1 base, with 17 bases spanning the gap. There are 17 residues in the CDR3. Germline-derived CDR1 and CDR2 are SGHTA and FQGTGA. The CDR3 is CASSATSGLLNTGELFF. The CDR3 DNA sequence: TGTGCCAGCAGCGCCACGTCGGGACTCCTGAACACCGGGGAGCTGTTTTTT. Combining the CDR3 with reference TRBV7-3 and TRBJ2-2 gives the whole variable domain GAGVSQTPSNKVTEKGKYVELRCDPISGHTALYWYRQSLGQGPEFLIYFQGTGAADDSGLPNDRFFAVRPEGSVSTLKIQRTERGDSAVYLCASSATSGLLNTGELFFGEGSRLTVL.

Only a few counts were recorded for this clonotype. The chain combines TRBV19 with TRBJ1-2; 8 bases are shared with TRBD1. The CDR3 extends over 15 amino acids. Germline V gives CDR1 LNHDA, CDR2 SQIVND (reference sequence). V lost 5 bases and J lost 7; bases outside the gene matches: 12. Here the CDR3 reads CASSVTGTGIRGYTF. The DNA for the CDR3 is TGTGCCAGTAGTGTCACCGGGACAGGAATTCGTGGCTACACCTTC.

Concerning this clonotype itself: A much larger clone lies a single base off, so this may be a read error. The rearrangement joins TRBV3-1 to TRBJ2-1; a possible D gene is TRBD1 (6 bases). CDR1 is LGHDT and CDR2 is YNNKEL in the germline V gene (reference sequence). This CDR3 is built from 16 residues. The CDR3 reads CASGQVDSSSYNEQFF. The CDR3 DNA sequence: TGTGCCAGCGGCCAAGTGGACAGTAGCTCCTACAATGAGCAGTTCTTC.

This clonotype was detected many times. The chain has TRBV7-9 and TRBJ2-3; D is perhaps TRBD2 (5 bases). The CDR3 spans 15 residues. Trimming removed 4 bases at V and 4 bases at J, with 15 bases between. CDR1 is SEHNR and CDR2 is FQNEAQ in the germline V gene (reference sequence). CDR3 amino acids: CASSSAREMPDTQYF. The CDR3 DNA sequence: TGTGCCAGCAGCTCTGCGAGGGAGATGCCAGATACGCAGTATTTT.

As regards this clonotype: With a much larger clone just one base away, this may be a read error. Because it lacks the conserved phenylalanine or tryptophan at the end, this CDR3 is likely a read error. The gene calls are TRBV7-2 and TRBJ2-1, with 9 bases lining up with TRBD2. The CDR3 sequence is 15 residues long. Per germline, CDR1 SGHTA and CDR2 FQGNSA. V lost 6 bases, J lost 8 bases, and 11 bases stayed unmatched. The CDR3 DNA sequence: TGTGCCAGCAGATTAATGGCGGGAGGGCCGGATGAGCAGTTCTAC. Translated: CASRLMAGGPDEQFY.

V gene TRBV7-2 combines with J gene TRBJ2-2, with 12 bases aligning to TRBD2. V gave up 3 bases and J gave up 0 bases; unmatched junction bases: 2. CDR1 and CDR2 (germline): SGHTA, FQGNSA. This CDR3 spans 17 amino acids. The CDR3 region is CASSLTSGRTNTGELFF. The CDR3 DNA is TGTGCCAGCAGCTTGACTAGCGGGAGAACGAACACCGGGGAGCTGTTTTTT.

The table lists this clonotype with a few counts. In DNA form, the CDR3 reads TGCGCCAGCAGCCAAGGTGTTAGGGAGGCCTACGAGCAGTACTTC. Protein product: CASSQGVREAYEQYF. V usage is TRBV4-1 and J usage is TRBJ2-7; TRBD2 might be the D (6 bases). The CDR3 is made up of 15 amino acids. The germline V and J ends were trimmed by 1 base and 2 bases, with 12 bases remaining between them. CDR1 MGHRA and CDR2 YSYEKL come from the germline V gene.